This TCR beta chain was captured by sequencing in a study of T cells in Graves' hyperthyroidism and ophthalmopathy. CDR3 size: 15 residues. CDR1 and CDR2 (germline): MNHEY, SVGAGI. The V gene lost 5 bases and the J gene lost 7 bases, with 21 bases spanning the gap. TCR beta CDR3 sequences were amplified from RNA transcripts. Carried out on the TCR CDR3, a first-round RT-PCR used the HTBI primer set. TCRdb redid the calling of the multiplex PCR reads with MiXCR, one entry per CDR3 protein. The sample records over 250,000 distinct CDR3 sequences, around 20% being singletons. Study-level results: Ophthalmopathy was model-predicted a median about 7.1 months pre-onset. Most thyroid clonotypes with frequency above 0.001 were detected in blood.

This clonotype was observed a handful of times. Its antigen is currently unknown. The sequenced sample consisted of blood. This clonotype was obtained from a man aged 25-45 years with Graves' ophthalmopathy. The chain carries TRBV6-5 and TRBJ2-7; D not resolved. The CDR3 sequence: CASSRDDVGKSEQYF. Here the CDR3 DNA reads TGTGCCAGCAGTCGCGACGATGTGGGCAAAAGTGAGCAGTACTTC.